The 21 T cell receptor beta chains reported below all come from one sample, sequenced in a study of a mutant IDH1 vaccine in newly diagnosed glioma (dated by TCRdb to about 2021). What the time point label conveys for this sample: week 11, during vaccination. Every vaccine dose consisted of 300 ug of a 20-mer mutant IDH1 peptide in Montanide, administered subcutaneously together with topical imiquimod. Library creation used the immunoSEQ multiplex PCR assay. The table comes from immuneACCESS by way of TCRdb, which keeps in-frame sequences with V and J called. Part of the clones is missing from these tables; in studies checked, under half for an unresolved V gene and the rest for unknown reasons. Present in this sample are some 30,000 clones, 90% of which were seen just once. The top ten hold roughly 20% of the sample. The antigens these receptors bind are not known. Material: PBMCs, obtained from a glioma patient whose treatment included an IDH1 peptide vaccine. These receptors came from a man aged 18 to 29 with glioma.

In this sample, this clone turned up a few times. The chain couples TRBV5-4 to TRBJ2-1, with D tentatively TRBD2 (6 bases). V gave up 0 bases and J gave up 5 bases, with 9 bases separating them. Germline lookup yields CDR1 SGHNT and CDR2 YYREEE (reference sequence). This CDR3 comprises 14 residues. The CDR3: CASSLEAGNNEQFF. As DNA, the CDR3 is TGTGCCAGCAGCTTGGAGGCGGGGAACAATGAGCAGTTCTTC.

This chain uses TRBV6-5 with TRBJ2-2; no firm D call. The germline V gene encodes CDR1 MNHEY and CDR2 SVGAGI. Trimming pared 6 bases from V and 3 bases from J, leaving 14 bases between. The CDR3 is 15 residues long. The CDR3 reads CASRTPERDTGELFF. Written as DNA, the CDR3 is TGTGCCAGCAGGACCCCTGAGCGAGACACCGGGGAGCTGTTTTTT.

The chain has TRBV5-1 and TRBJ1-2, with TRBD1 as a possible D gene (5 bases). The V end lost 0 bases, the J end lost 8 bases, and 17 bases lay between the germline ends. Germline CDR1 reads SGHRS; CDR2 reads YFSETQ. The CDR3 loop spans 15 amino acids. The CDR3 coding sequence is TGCGCCAGCAGCTTGGCTGCAGGGAATAGTCACGGCTACACCTTC. Amino acids: CASSLAAGNSHGYTF.

This chain uses TRBV7-2 with TRBJ2-7; D remains ambiguous. Germline V gene sequence: CDR1 SGHTA, CDR2 FQGNSA. This CDR3 spans 15 amino acids. The V end lost 1 base, the J end lost 3 bases, and 13 bases lay between the germline ends. The CDR3 loop is CASSLGGQELYEQYF. As DNA, the CDR3 is TGTGCCAGCAGCTTAGGTGGCCAGGAACTCTACGAGCAGTACTTC. The whole variable domain, remainder taken from reference TRBV7-2 and TRBJ2-7, is GAGVSQSPSNKVTEKGKDVELRCDPISGHTALYWYRQSLGQGLEFLIYFQGNSAPDKSGLPSDRFSAERTGGSVSTLTIQRTQQEDSAVYLCASSLGGQELYEQYFGPGTRLTVT.

A single count supports this clone. The chain is built from TRBV6-1 and TRBJ1-2; 7 bases fit TRBD1. This CDR3 comprises 12 residues. Germline CDR1 MNHNS, CDR2 SASEGT. J was trimmed by 5 bases and V by 7 bases; bases with no gene match: 4. As DNA, the CDR3 is TGTGCCAGCATAGACAGGGCGTATGGCTACACCTTC. Its translation: CASIDRAYGYTF.

This chain uses TRBV4-3 with TRBJ2-7; 11 nucleotides align to TRBD2. This CDR3 has 16 residues. Germline CDR1 is LGHNA and CDR2 is YSLEER. The V and J ends lost 3 bases and 4 bases, in that order; junction bases with no gene match: 8. CDR3 nucleotide sequence: TGCGCCAGCAGCCACGACGGTACTAGCGGGAGTTACGAGCAGTACTTC. Its translation: CASSHDGTSGSYEQYF.

This rearrangement joins TRBV6-5 to TRBJ1-2; D remains unclear. The CDR3 sequence is 15 residues long. Trimming removed 0 bases at V and 8 bases at J, with 16 bases between. The germline gives CDR1 MNHEY, CDR2 SVGAGI. The CDR3 loop reads CASSYSQPFLEGYTF. As DNA, the CDR3 is TGTGCCAGCAGTTACTCCCAGCCATTCCTCGAAGGCTACACCTTC.

The chain combines TRBV30 with TRBJ2-1, with D unresolved. Germline V CDR1 and CDR2: GTSNPN, SVGIG (reference sequence). CDR3 size: 11 residues. The germline V and J ends were trimmed by 7 bases and 8 bases, with 12 bases remaining between them. CDR3 in DNA: TGTGCCTCTCTCCACCATTATGAGCAGTTCTTC. This gives the protein CASLHHYEQFF.

This chain uses TRBV27 with TRBJ2-7; D possibly matches TRBD1 or TRBD2 (5 bases each). Germline CDR1 is MNHEY and CDR2 is SMNVEV (reference sequence). The ends were cut back, 4 bases at V and 3 bases at J, with 19 bases in the middle. The CDR3 contains 16 residues. The CDR3 region has the DNA TGTGCCAGCAGTTCCTTAGCCGGGACGGGTCACTACGAGCAGTACTTC. It codes for CASSSLAGTGHYEQYF.

The chain carries TRBV7-9 and TRBJ2-5; D unresolved. CDR1 SEHNR and CDR2 FQNEAQ come from the germline V gene (reference sequence). CDR3 length: 13 residues. V gave up 3 bases and J gave up 1 base, with 6 bases separating them. CDR3 in DNA: TGTGCCAGCAGCTTGATAGCCCAAGAGACCCAGTACTTC. Translated: CASSLIAQETQYF.

The J gene is TRBJ1-1, the V gene TRBV4-1; TRBD1 matches at 9 bases. Trimming cost V 4 bases and J 3 bases; bases outside gene matches: 21. Germline-derived CDR1 and CDR2 are MGHRA and YSYEKL. The CDR3 totals 20 residues. The CDR3 reads CASSPQLYVNPGQGDTEAFF. CDR3 bases: TGCGCCAGCAGCCCTCAACTTTACGTAAATCCGGGACAGGGAGACACTGAAGCTTTCTTT.

This rearrangement joins TRBV29-1 to TRBJ2-7, with 11 bases aligning to TRBD1. Germline V gives CDR1 SQVTM, CDR2 ANQGSEA. J lost 6 bases, V lost 6 bases, and 4 bases had no gene match. CDR3 length equals 12 residues. In nucleotides, the CDR3 is TGCAGCGTGGCGGGACAGGGGGGCGAGCAGTACTTC. It yields the protein CSVAGQGGEQYF.

V usage is TRBV28 and J usage is TRBJ1-2; perhaps TRBD1 as D (5 bases). CDR1 and CDR2 (germline): MDHEN, SYDVKM. Trimming pared 5 bases from V and 6 bases from J, leaving 13 bases between. The length of the CDR3 is 13 residues. The CDR3 sequence is CASSPHDSHGYTF. CDR3 in DNA: TGTGCCAGCAGTCCGCATGACAGTCATGGCTACACCTTC.

DNA for the CDR3: TGTGCCAGCAGGACCGGGACAGGGGACACCGGGGAGCTGTTTTTT. Translation: CASRTGTGDTGELFF. The chain employs TRBV28 and TRBJ2-2, with 10 bases matching TRBD1. V gave up 6 bases and J gave up 3 bases; unmatched junction bases: 4. This CDR3 is built from 15 residues. Germline V gives CDR1 MDHEN, CDR2 SYDVKM.

In its sample, this clone was seen a few times. The rearrangement uses TRBV18 and TRBJ2-4; TRBD1 matches 11 bases. CDR1 KGHSH and CDR2 LQKENI come from the germline V gene. CDR3 length equals 15 residues. Losses at the gene ends were 3 bases for V and 7 bases for J; bases not matched to a gene: 5. CDR3 protein: CASSPLGQGGNIQYF. The CDR3 bases are TGTGCCAGCTCACCCCTGGGACAGGGGGGCAACATTCAGTACTTC.

This rearrangement joins TRBV6-1 to TRBJ1-1, with D perhaps matching TRBD1 (5 bases). Germline CDR1 reads MNHNS; CDR2 reads SASEGT. The CDR3 is 13 amino acids. Deletions cut 2 bases from V and 3 bases from J, with 7 bases between. The CDR3 spells CASSERGDTEAFF. The CDR3 nucleotides are TGTGCCAGCAGTGAAAGAGGGGACACTGAAGCTTTCTTT.

V gene TRBV10-3 combines with J gene TRBJ2-1; maybe TRBD1 (6 bases). V was pared by 4 bases and J by 11 bases, with 18 bases between. This CDR3 is built from 14 residues. CDR1 and CDR2 (germline): ENHRY, SYGVKD. The CDR3 spells CAISVSTGSGQQFF. The CDR3 coding sequence is TGTGCCATCAGTGTCTCGACAGGCTCGGGGCAGCAGTTCTTC.

The CDR3 DNA reads TGTGCCAGCAGTCTGCCTGGGGGACAGGGGGACACCATATATTTT. Amino acids: CASSLPGGQGDTIYF. This chain joins TRBV28 and TRBJ1-3; 11 positions agree with TRBD1. CDR1 and CDR2 from the germline V gene are MDHEN and SYDVKM. The CDR3 loop spans 15 amino acids. Trimming cost V 5 bases and J 8 bases; bases outside gene matches: 8.

The chain combines TRBV6-1 with TRBJ2-7; 7 bases align to TRBD1. CDR3 length: 15 residues. The V gene's germline CDR1 is MNHNS and CDR2 SASEGT. V lost 5 bases, J lost 1 base, and 8 bases stayed unmatched. The CDR3 loop reads CASSRGDSLSYEQYF. The CDR3 DNA is TGTGCCAGCAGTCGTGGGGACAGTTTGTCCTACGAGCAGTACTTC.

The CDR3 spells CASSRGSTGELFF. The DNA of the CDR3 is TGTGCCAGCAGTCGAGGGAGCACCGGGGAGCTGTTTTTT. The rearrangement uses TRBV6-4 and TRBJ2-2, with D maybe TRBD2 (5 bases). The CDR3 runs to 13 residues. Trimming cost V 5 bases and J 4 bases, with 8 bases left between them. Per germline, CDR1 MRHNA and CDR2 SNTAGT.

The chain recombines TRBV19 with TRBJ1-2; no firm D call. CDR1 and CDR2 (germline): LNHDA, SQIVND (reference sequence). CDR3 length: 15 amino acids. The ends were cut back, 6 bases at V and 1 base at J, with 15 bases in the middle. The CDR3 DNA sequence: TGTGCCAGTAGCCACTTAGTGGGGAATAACTATGGCTACACCTTC. Translating it yields CASSHLVGNNYGYTF.